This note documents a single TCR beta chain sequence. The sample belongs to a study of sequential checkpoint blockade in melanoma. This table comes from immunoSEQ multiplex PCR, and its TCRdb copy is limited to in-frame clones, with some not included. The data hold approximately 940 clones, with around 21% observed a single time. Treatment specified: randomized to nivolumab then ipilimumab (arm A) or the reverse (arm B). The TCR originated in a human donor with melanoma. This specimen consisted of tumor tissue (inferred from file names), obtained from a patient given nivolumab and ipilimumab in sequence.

CDR3 loop: CASSQPRGNEQFF. CDR3 sequence (DNA): TGTGCCAGCAGCCAACCTCGAGGGAATGAGCAGTTCTTC. The rearrangement uses TRBV14 and TRBJ2-1; D is perhaps TRBD2 (5 bases). The ends were cut back, 2 bases at V and 7 bases at J, with 9 bases in the middle. Germline assignment: CDR1 SGHDN and CDR2 FVKESK. This CDR3 is built from 13 residues.